This T cell receptor (beta chain) was identified in a study of blood T cells in healthy people across ages. Study-wide results and caveats: While age rose, TCR beta diversity per million T cells dropped in a roughly linear way.

A sample-barcoded 5' primer and a J-beta primer mix were used in a second PCR of roughly 6 to 11 cycles. Each cDNA molecule, via a template-switch adaptor with 12 random nucleotides, was tagged. TCRdb analysed the 5' RACE reads with MiXCR anew, one entry per CDR3 protein. The sample holds 1.5 million to 2 million distinct CDR3 sequences, roughly 30% seen once. V dropped 4 bases and J dropped 3 bases, with 16 bases sitting between them. Germline CDR1 SGHRS, CDR2 YFSETQ. The CDR3 is 15 amino acids. Total RNA amounts of at least 5.5 micrograms were extracted per sample. This clonotype has ten or more counts. The antigen is undetermined.

Specimen: blood. This TCR was recovered from a woman aged 25 to 39 in good health. The rearrangement joins TRBV5-1 to TRBJ2-5; D may be TRBD1 (7 bases). This CDR3 is CASSTQGGKEETQYF. CDR3 coding DNA: TGCGCCAGCAGCACGCAGGGGGGCAAGGAAGAGACCCAGTACTTC.